The clone carrying this TCR beta chain has more than one count but fewer than ten. The data were taken from a study of blood T cell repertoires in COVID-19. Overall study context: Specimens from acute and convalescent COVID-19 originated in the United States, Italy and Spain. Nucleic acid was either cDNA or gDNA, and it came from T cells, B-cell-depleted T cells, or PBMCs.

Germline CDR1 MNHEY, CDR2 SVGAGI. CDR3 length: 16 residues. Germline trimming cut 2 bases from V and 2 bases from J; bases unmatched to any gene: 4. Per the original methods: Reference gene primer amplification in the assay estimated nucleated cell counts. Method: immunoSEQ multiplex PCR; TCRdb's copy keeps in-frame clones and lacks some. From that table come the V and J calls and clone size; the DNA was used to work out D and trimming. This sample has about 42,000 clones, with around 85% found just once. Source material: peripheral blood. This TCR was sampled from a man between 50 and 59 years old with active COVID-19. The chain combines TRBV6-5 with TRBJ1-2, with TRBD1 identical over 11 bases. The CDR3 loop is CASSYRRTGGNYGYTF. CDR3 sequence (DNA): TGTGCCAGCAGTTACCGTCGGACAGGGGGCAACTATGGCTACACCTTC.